The entry below describes one T cell receptor (beta chain). Its target antigen remains unknown. There are no base qualities to consult, and no much larger clone falls within one base. This sample is part of a study of beta chain features in type 1 diabetes (dated by TCRdb to the late 2010s). Regarding the complete study: Mean age, gender distribution, total cell number and subset yield were not different between patients and healthy donors. A total of some 110 million sorted cells were examined across all samples, and a strong correlation was observed between cell number per subset and RNA yield. In the study, TCRB repertoires of sorted circulating CD4+ T cell subsets from recently diagnosed type 1 diabetes patients were compared with those of matched healthy donors. Whereas all 28 donors provided naive and central memory subsets, regulatory and stem cell-like memory subsets were isolated from just 8 patients and roughly 8 healthy donors.

The High Capacity cDNA Reverse Transcription Kit was used to reverse transcribe all of the isolated RNA, meaning that expressed TCRB transcripts were what got sequenced. Deep immunoSEQ sequencing was performed on naive, central memory and regulatory T cell samples, with an average of roughly 4 million total reads per sample. Sorted cells were lysed in RLT buffer, and RNA was extracted using DNase-treated RNeasy Micro or Mini kits according to cell number. Each cell subset was processed separately to prevent cross-contamination, with patient and healthy donor samples processed together. The immunoSEQ multiplex PCR was used to amplify TCRB sequences from cDNA, generating 87-bp fragments that spanned the CDR3 region. Amplicons were sequenced on the Illumina HiSeq platform. The study's processing was this. PCR bias was corrected computationally using synthetic template baselines, and reads within Hamming distance 2 were collapsed, with unmergeable singletons discarded. Reads were aligned to IMGT to assign V, D and J genes, CDR3 length, and insertions or deletions at six rearrangement sites. Within each subset, clonotype counts were normalized to the number of sorted cells before true diversity and Gini coefficients were calculated with the tcR R package. The overlap coefficient, calculated on TCRB nucleotide sequences, was used to measure repertoire sharing. TCRdb provides this immuneACCESS table in a form limited to in-frame rearrangements. Some clones are lacking; in checked studies, under half of them reflect an unresolved V gene, and why the rest are absent is not known. V and J calls and clone size are as listed in that table; D and trimming were resolved from the DNA. In all, the sample holds 95,000 to 150,000 clones, and about 16% of those were seen once. The ten biggest clones cover 2% to 2.5% of the sample.

Broader findings and caveats from the paper: Only small numbers of individuals were included in the HLA sub-analyses, which left unresolved whether HLA type had any influence on TCRB rearrangement. PCR may preferentially amplify shorter templates, but because patient and control samples were amplified and corrected together, any resulting skew would affect both groups equally. Patients with type 1 diabetes made fewer insertions and deleted more nucleotides at VDJ recombination sites, implying thymic rearrangement abnormalities. A moderate but significant shortening of TCRB CDR3 length was observed in type 1 diabetes patients in all four CD4+ subsets. Naive, central memory and regulatory TCRB repertoires appeared more similar among patients than among healthy donors. Because cDNA rather than genomic DNA was sequenced, highly expressing activated cells could have been over-represented, although no difference in activation and CD3 levels was found between groups.

V loses 0 bases, J loses 7 bases, and the germline ends lie 12 bases apart. CDR1 and CDR2 are read off the germline V gene as SQVTM and ANQGSEA. Including cysteine and phenylalanine, the CDR3 has 13 amino acids. CDR3 DNA is the only sequence kept; it has 39 bases, read in frame from the first base. Each donor gave one peripheral blood draw, about 100 mL on average, collected into heparinised tubes. Naive, central memory, regulatory and stem cell-like memory CD4+ T cells were sorted on a BD FACSAria II using a panel including CD45RO, CCR7, CD25, CD127, CD95 and CD27. A purity above 95% was achieved for all sorted populations. PBMCs were isolated right away by Lymphoprep density gradient centrifugation and were stained directly, without culture. Samples were stained and sorted in pairs, with one healthy donor and one patient per experiment, so that batch effects were minimized.

The sequence derives from a man aged 30 to 39 with type 1 diabetes. Sequenced input: central memory CD4+ T cells from blood. Recombination joined TRBV29-1 with TRBJ2-5; the D gene cannot be resolved reliably. The sequence in DNA is TGCAGCGTTGAAGATAGGGAATTTGGGACCCAGTACTTC. It codes for CSVEDREFGTQYF.